Following are 29 T cell receptor beta chains from one sample sequenced in a study of blood T cell repertoires in COVID-19. TCRdb's copy holds only in-frame clones and misses some; the assay was immunoSEQ multiplex PCR. The data hold 230,000 or so clones, with roughly 80% observed a single time. Material for sequencing was PBMCs or T cells enriched from blood (not recorded which). The receptors stem from a man in his fifties who had recovered from COVID-19.

V is TRBV5-6 and J is TRBJ1-6; no firm D call. CDR1 is SGHDT and CDR2 is YYEEEE in the germline V gene. Trimming took off 2 bases at V and 5 bases at J, with 5 bases between the two ends. This CDR3 region has 13 residues. The CDR3, as DNA: TGTGCCAGCAGCTTTATCGATAATTCACCCCTCCACTTT. Amino acids: CASSFIDNSPLHF.

The CDR3 bases are TGTGCCAGCAGCCAATACAGGGACTCTGGAAACACCATATATTTT. Translated: CASSQYRDSGNTIYF. The chain uses TRBV3-1 (or the pseudogene TRBV3-2) and TRBJ1-3; TRBD1 might be the D (6 bases). There are 15 residues in the CDR3. Germline CDR1 LGHDT, CDR2 YNNKEL (reference sequence). V was trimmed by 2 bases and J by 0 bases, leaving 8 bases between them.

The chain recombines TRBV5-1 with TRBJ1-2, with 10 nucleotides matching TRBD1. Germline trimming cut 0 bases from V and 6 bases from J; bases unmatched to any gene: 8. The CDR3 spans 16 residues. Germline CDR1 reads SGHRS; CDR2 reads YFSETQ. The CDR3: CASSLGSGQGYHGYTF. DNA for the CDR3: TGCGCCAGCAGCTTGGGGTCGGGACAGGGGTACCATGGCTACACCTTC.

Remarks on this clone: The sample carries other DNA sequences with the same CDR3. The V gene is TRBV19, the J gene TRBJ2-3; D not certain. The CDR3 runs 14 residues. V lost 3 bases and J 0 bases, leaving 7 bases between the germline ends. Germline-derived CDR1 and CDR2 are LNHDA and SQIVND (reference sequence). CDR3 sequence reads: CASSIRQSTDTQYF. CDR3 coding DNA: TGTGCCAGTAGTATCCGTCAGAGCACAGATACGCAGTATTTT.

This chain links TRBV19 with TRBJ2-7, with a weak D call TRBD1 (6 bases). There are 15 residues in the CDR3. Per germline, CDR1 LNHDA and CDR2 SQIVND (reference sequence). The V gene lost 7 bases and the J gene lost 3 bases, with 19 bases spanning the gap. The CDR3 loop is CASTPGATGNYEQYF. For the CDR3, the DNA is TGTGCCAGTACCCCCGGCGCCACAGGGAACTACGAGCAGTACTTC. The full variable domain, in which reference TRBV19 and TRBJ2-7 provide the parts outside the CDR3, is DGGITQSPKYLFRKEGQNVTLSCEQNLNHDAMYWYRQDPGQGLRLIYYSQIVNDFQKGDIAEGYSVSREKKESFPLTVTSAQKNPTAFYLCASTPGATGNYEQYFGPGTRLTVT.

In this sample, this clone turned up once. This chain uses TRBV7-2 with TRBJ2-7; 15 positions agree with TRBD2. V shed 4 bases and J 4 bases; nucleotides not matched to a gene: 11. Germline CDR1 and CDR2: SGHTA and FQGNSA. This CDR3 region has 18 residues. CDR3 in DNA: TGTGCCAGCAGCTCCCCAGGACTAGCGGGAGGGCCAAGGTACGAGCAGTACTTC. Translated: CASSSPGLAGGPRYEQYF.

The J gene is TRBJ1-2, the V gene TRBV18; D might be TRBD1 (6 bases). The CDR3 is 14 residues long. V was clipped by 1 base and J by 4 bases, with 10 bases between them. Germline V gives CDR1 KGHSH, CDR2 LQKENI. This CDR3 is CASSPQGEGYGYTF. Written as DNA, the CDR3 is TGTGCCAGCTCACCACAGGGGGAAGGCTATGGCTACACCTTC. Using reference TRBV18 and TRBJ1-2 for the parts outside the CDR3, the full variable domain is NAGVMQNPRHLVRRRGQEARLRCSPMKGHSHVYWYRQLPEEGLKFMVYLQKENIIDESGMPKERFSAEFPKEGPSILRIQQVVRGDSAAYFCASSPQGEGYGYTFGSGTRLTVV.

This chain uses TRBV7-9 with TRBJ2-1; D gene ambiguous. This CDR3 has 12 amino acids. Trimming removed 5 bases from V and 10 bases from J, with 12 bases in between. The germline CDR1 and CDR2 sequences are SEHNR and FQNEAQ (reference sequence). The CDR3 bases are TGTGCCAGCAGCGGGCAAGTTGCCGAGCAGTTCTTC. It encodes CASSGQVAEQFF.

The rearrangement joins TRBV30 to TRBJ1-5; possibly TRBD1 for D (6 bases). The CDR3 consists of 15 residues. Deletions cut 1 base from V and 2 bases from J, with 12 bases between. Per germline, CDR1 GTSNPN and CDR2 SVGIG (reference sequence). CDR3 nucleotides: TGTGCCTGGAGTGCGGGCAGGGGCGGCAATCAGCCCCAGCATTTT. Residues: CAWSAGRGGNQPQHF.

In its sample, this clone was seen once. This sequence joins TRBV3-1 (or the pseudogene TRBV3-2) and TRBJ2-7; the D gene is possibly TRBD2 (5 bases). The germline gives CDR1 LGHDT, CDR2 YNNKEL (reference sequence). With 1 base removed from V and 2 bases from J, the gap between germline ends came to 9 bases. This CDR3 has 14 amino acids. CDR3 residues: CASSQGVRAYEQYF. In DNA form, the CDR3 reads TGTGCCAGCAGCCAAGGGGTGCGGGCCTACGAGCAGTACTTC.

This chain links TRBV5-8 with TRBJ2-5, with 7 bases matching TRBD1. CDR3 length: 15 amino acids. Germline loops: CDR1 SGHTS, CDR2 YDEGEE. After removal of 4 bases from V and 7 bases from J, the junction contained 13 bases not matched to a gene. CDR3 nucleotides: TGTGCCAGCAGCGCCCTAGGGACAGTGAGGGGGACCCAGTACTTC. It specifies CASSALGTVRGTQYF.

The V gene is TRBV11-3, the J gene TRBJ2-5, with D perhaps TRBD2 (6 bases). CDR3 size: 14 residues. The germline V and J ends were trimmed by 2 bases and 5 bases, with 12 bases remaining between them. The germline gives CDR1 SGHNT, CDR2 YENEEA. CDR3: CASSLFSGPETQYF. CDR3 nucleotides: TGTGCCAGCAGCTTATTTAGCGGCCCGGAGACCCAGTACTTC. Full variable domain (remainder filled in from reference TRBV11-3 and TRBJ2-5): EAGVVQSPRYKIIEKKQPVAFWCNPISGHNTLYWYLQNLGQGPELLIRYENEEAVDDSQLPKDRFSAERLKGVDSTLKIQPAELGDSAVYLCASSLFSGPETQYFGPGTRLLVL.

The chain employs TRBV7-9 and TRBJ2-2; possible D gene TRBD1, 6 bases. CDR1 SEHNR and CDR2 FQNEAQ come from the germline V gene (reference sequence). The V and J ends lost 5 bases and 2 bases respectively, with 12 bases between them. The CDR3 consists of 15 residues. The CDR3 protein is CASSPVQGNTGELFF. Written as DNA, the CDR3 is TGTGCCAGCAGCCCGGTACAGGGAAACACCGGGGAGCTGTTTTTT.

This clone was observed a few times. The V gene is TRBV28, the J gene TRBJ1-5, with D unclear. Trimming stripped 2 bases from V and 3 bases from J, with 11 bases between. Per germline, CDR1 MDHEN and CDR2 SYDVKM. The CDR3 is made up of 15 amino acids. CDR3 nucleotides: TGTGCCAGCAGTTTACCTCGCGGGATCAATCAGCCCCAGCATTTT. Encoded protein: CASSLPRGINQPQHF.

The DNA of the CDR3 is TGTGCCAGCAGCCCCGGGCGGGAAGGGATCCAAGAGACCCAGTACTTC. Translation gives CASSPGREGIQETQYF. The chain employs TRBV5-5 and TRBJ2-5; possibly TRBD2 for D (6 bases). Germline assignment: CDR1 SGHKS and CDR2 YYEKEE (reference sequence). The CDR3 spans 16 residues. Trimming stripped 4 bases from V and 1 base from J, with 17 bases between.

V usage is TRBV7-2 and J usage is TRBJ2-5, with TRBD2 identical over 14 bases. The CDR3 has 17 residues. Germline CDR1 is SGHTA and CDR2 is FQGNSA. The junction had 10 bases not matched to a gene; V was cut back by 5 bases and J by 5 bases. The CDR3 bases are TGTGCCAGCAGCCCCCCGGGACTAGCGGGAGTAAAGGAGACCCAGTACTTC. It encodes CASSPPGLAGVKETQYF.

The chain carries TRBV5-4 and TRBJ2-7, with 10 nucleotides matching TRBD2. V was clipped by 5 bases and J by 2 bases; unmatched bases: 7. CDR3 size: 15 residues. The germline V gene encodes CDR1 SGHNT and CDR2 YYREEE (reference sequence). In DNA, the CDR3 is TGTGCCAGCAGTCCTAGCGGGAGACAGGCCTACGAGCAGTACTTC. This sequence encodes CASSPSGRQAYEQYF.

CDR3 sequence: CASAISSSYNEQFF. The CDR3, as DNA: TGCGCCAGCGCTATATCTAGCTCCTACAATGAGCAGTTCTTC. The chain combines TRBV10-2 with TRBJ2-1, with D hard to call. V was trimmed by 8 bases and J by 0 bases, leaving 11 bases between them. Germline V gives CDR1 WSHSY, CDR2 SAAADI. This CDR3 region has 14 residues.

The chain carries TRBV28 and TRBJ1-4; D is perhaps TRBD1 (5 bases). There are 16 residues in the CDR3. V gave up 2 bases and J gave up 8 bases, with 18 bases separating them. Germline CDR1 reads MDHEN; CDR2 reads SYDVKM. The CDR3 reads CASSLPGVGGKEKLFF. Here the CDR3 DNA reads TGTGCCAGCAGTTTACCGGGTGTCGGGGGGAAGGAAAAACTGTTTTTT.

The J gene is TRBJ2-4, the V gene TRBV28, with 7 bases lining up with TRBD2. The CDR3 runs 18 residues. The germline V gene encodes CDR1 MDHEN and CDR2 SYDVKM. J gave up 0 bases and V 7 bases, and 15 bases lay outside the gene matches. The CDR3 DNA follows: TGTGCCAGCAAAAGGGCCCTACTAGCGCGAGCAGCCAAAAACATTCAGTACTTC. It is translated as CASKRALLARAAKNIQYF.

V and J are TRBV2 and TRBJ2-2, with TRBD1 as a possible D gene (5 bases). Trimming took off 6 bases at V and 4 bases at J, with 12 bases between the two ends. The V gene's germline CDR1 is SNHLY and CDR2 FYNNEI. The CDR3 contains 14 residues. The CDR3 DNA reads TGTGCCAGCAGCAGCAGGGTAGGCACCGGGGAGCTGTTTTTT. Translation gives CASSSRVGTGELFF.

The chain links TRBV19 to TRBJ2-7; 9 bases are a match to TRBD2. This CDR3 region has 13 residues. The trim removed 8 bases at V and 5 bases at J, leaving 7 bases unmatched. Germline V gene data show CDR1 as LNHDA and CDR2 as SQIVND (reference sequence). DNA of the CDR3: TGTGCCAGTCAAATTAGCGGGAGAAACGAGCAGTACTTC. Residues: CASQISGRNEQYF.

The chain is built from TRBV4-2 and TRBJ1-2; 7 bases are shared with TRBD1. Germline trimming cut 3 bases from V and 2 bases from J; bases unmatched to any gene: 6. CDR1 is LGHNA and CDR2 is YNFKEQ in the germline V gene. The CDR3 has 15 residues. CDR3 region: CASSHTGQQNYGYTF. As DNA, the CDR3 is TGTGCCAGCAGCCACACGGGACAGCAGAACTATGGCTACACCTTC.

The CDR3 nucleotides read TGTGCCAGCCGCCCAGCGGGAAGCACCGGGGAGCTGTTTTTT. It is translated as CASRPAGSTGELFF. This chain connects TRBV9 to TRBJ2-2; 7 bases align to TRBD2. Germline V gene lookup returns CDR1 SGDLS and CDR2 YYNGEE. CDR3 length: 14 amino acids. The V gene end was trimmed by 7 bases and the J gene end by 4 bases; junction bases not matched to a gene: 7.

Written as DNA, the CDR3 is TGTGCCAGCAGTCCGGGGGGGCCGGGAACCGGGGAGCTGTTTTTT. As protein: CASSPGGPGTGELFF. The rearrangement links TRBV3-1 (or the pseudogene TRBV3-2) to TRBJ2-2; 8 bases map to TRBD2. The V and J ends lost 6 bases and 5 bases, in that order; junction bases with no gene match: 8. CDR1 and CDR2 from the germline V gene are LGHDT and YNNKEL (reference sequence). This CDR3 is built from 15 residues.

This clone was seen once. The chain has TRBV18 and TRBJ1-6; tentatively, D is TRBD1 (6 bases). Germline loops: CDR1 KGHSH, CDR2 LQKENI. The germline V and J ends were trimmed by 2 bases and 7 bases, with 9 bases remaining between them. There are 14 residues in the CDR3. The CDR3 sequence is CASSPNRENSPLHF. As DNA, the CDR3 is TGTGCCAGCTCACCAAACAGGGAAAATTCACCCCTCCACTTT.

The chain has TRBV5-1 and TRBJ1-5; D not certain. Germline CDR1 SGHRS, CDR2 YFSETQ. V gave up 0 bases and J gave up 3 bases, with 7 bases separating them. The CDR3 contains 14 residues. The CDR3 reads CASSLASPNQPQHF. CDR3 nucleotide sequence: TGCGCCAGCAGCTTGGCCAGTCCCAATCAGCCCCAGCATTTT.

The chain couples TRBV5-1 to TRBJ1-1, with D possibly being TRBD1 (6 bases). CDR3 size: 14 residues. Trimming pared 4 bases from V and 4 bases from J, leaving 14 bases between. Germline V gene lookup returns CDR1 SGHRS and CDR2 YFSETQ. CDR3 residues: CASSRVADSTEAFF. The DNA of the CDR3 is TGCGCCAGCAGCCGCGTTGCGGACAGCACTGAAGCTTTCTTT.

CDR3 protein: CASSTGTNQPQHF. CDR3 DNA sequence: TGTGCCAGCAGCACAGGAACCAATCAGCCCCAGCATTTT. V gene TRBV6-5 combines with J gene TRBJ1-5; D is perhaps TRBD1 (5 bases). Germline assignment: CDR1 MNHEY and CDR2 SVGAGI. The ends were cut back, 6 bases at V and 3 bases at J, with 9 bases in the middle. The CDR3 contains 13 residues.